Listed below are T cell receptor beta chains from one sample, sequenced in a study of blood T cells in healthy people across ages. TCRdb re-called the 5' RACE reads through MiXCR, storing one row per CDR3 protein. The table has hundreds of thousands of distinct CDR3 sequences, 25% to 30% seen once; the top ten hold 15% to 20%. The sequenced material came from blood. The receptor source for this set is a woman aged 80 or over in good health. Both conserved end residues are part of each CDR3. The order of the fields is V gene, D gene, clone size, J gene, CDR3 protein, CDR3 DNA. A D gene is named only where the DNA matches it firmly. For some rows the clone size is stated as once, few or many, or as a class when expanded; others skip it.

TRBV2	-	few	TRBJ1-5	CASSENSQNQPQHF	TGTGCCAGCAGTGAAAACAGTCAAAACCAGCCCCAGCATTTT
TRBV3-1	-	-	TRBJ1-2	CASRERGAIGYTF	TGTGCCAGCAGAGAGCGGGGGGCTATTGGCTACACCTTC
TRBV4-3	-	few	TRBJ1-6	CASSQDPQSPLHF	TGCGCCAGCAGCCAAGATCCACAGTCACCCCTCCACTTT
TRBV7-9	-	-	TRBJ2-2	CASSHPGQLPNTGELFF	TGTGCCAGCAGCCACCCGGGCCAGCTTCCGAACACCGGGGAGCTGTTTTTT
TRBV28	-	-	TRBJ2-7	CASRQTEHEQYF	TGTGCCAGCAGACAGACAGAACACGAGCAGTACTTC
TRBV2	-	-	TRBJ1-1	CAREETEAFF	TGTGCCAGGGAAGAGACTGAAGCTTTCTTT
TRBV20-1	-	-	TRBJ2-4	CSARDTRALAKNIQYF	TGCAGTGCTAGAGATACTCGCGCCCTAGCCAAAAACATTCAGTACTTC
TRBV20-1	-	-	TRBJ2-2	CSARDGRGRGANTGEPFF	TGCAGTGCTAGAGATGGGCGCGGCCGGGGGGCGAACACCGGGGAGCCGTTTTTT
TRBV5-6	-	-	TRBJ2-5	CASSFGLGSETQYF	TGTGCCAGCAGCTTCGGACTCGGGTCAGAGACCCAGTACTTC
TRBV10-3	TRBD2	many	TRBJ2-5	CAISEWTSGGETQYF	TGTGCCATCAGTGAATGGACTAGCGGGGGAGAGACCCAGTACTTC
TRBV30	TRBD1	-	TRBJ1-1	CAWSGDRGTEAFF	TGTGCCTGGAGTGGGGACAGGGGCACTGAAGCTTTCTTT
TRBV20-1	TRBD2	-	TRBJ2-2	CSARASGAYTGELFF	TGCAGTGCTAGGGCTAGCGGAGCTTACACCGGGGAGCTGTTTTTT
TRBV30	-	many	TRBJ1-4	CAWSRALGLGEKLFF	TGTGCCTGGAGCCGGGCCCTAGGCCTCGGTGAAAAACTGTTTTTT
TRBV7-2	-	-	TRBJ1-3	CASSLDGVPGNTIYF	TGTGCCAGCAGCTTAGACGGGGTACCTGGAAACACCATATATTTT
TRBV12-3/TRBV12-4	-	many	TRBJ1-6	CASRAGWNSPLHF	TGTGCCAGCAGGGCCGGGTGGAATTCACCCCTCCACTTT
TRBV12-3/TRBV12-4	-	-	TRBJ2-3	CASSSGSGKADAQYF	TGTGCCAGCAGTTCGGGCTCAGGGAAGGCAGATGCGCAGTATTTT
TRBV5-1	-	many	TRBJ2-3	CASSLGDTRGPRDTQYF	TGCGCCAGCAGCTTAGGGGACACCCGAGGGCCAAGAGATACGCAGTATTTT
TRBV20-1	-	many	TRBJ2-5	CSARARVLVRETQYF	TGCAGTGCTAGAGCTCGGGTCCTGGTTCGGGAGACCCAGTACTTC
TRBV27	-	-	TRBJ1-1	CAGSRRGAQSEAFF	TGTGCCGGCAGTCGGCGGGGGGCGCAGAGTGAAGCTTTCTTT
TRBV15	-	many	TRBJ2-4	CATRDNAKNIQYF	TGTGCCACCAGAGACAACGCCAAAAACATTCAGTACTTC
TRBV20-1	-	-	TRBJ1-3	CSARDFQGSSGNTIYF	TGCAGTGCTAGAGATTTTCAGGGTTCCTCTGGAAACACCATATATTTT
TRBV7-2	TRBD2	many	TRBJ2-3	CASSLEGLAGTDTQYF	TGTGCCAGCAGCTTGGAGGGACTAGCGGGCACAGATACGCAGTATTTT
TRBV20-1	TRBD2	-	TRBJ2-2	CSARGGGATGELFF	TGCAGTGCTAGGGGCGGGGGGGCCACCGGGGAGCTGTTTTTT
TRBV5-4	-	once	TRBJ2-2	CATKNRTGELFF	TGTGCCACAAAAAACAGGACCGGGGAGCTGTTTTTT
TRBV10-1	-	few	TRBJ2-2	CASSERAGNTGELFF	TGCGCCAGCAGTGAAAGGGCAGGGAACACCGGGGAGCTGTTTTTT
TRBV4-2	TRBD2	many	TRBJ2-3	CASSPLAGARDTQYF	TGTGCCAGCAGCCCACTAGCGGGGGCTCGGGATACGCAGTATTTT
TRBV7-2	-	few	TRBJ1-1	CASSFGGKNTEAFF	TGTGCCAGCAGCTTTGGAGGGAAGAACACTGAAGCTTTCTTT
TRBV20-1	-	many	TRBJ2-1	CSADGPGQGHGNEQFF	TGCAGTGCTGATGGACCGGGACAAGGCCATGGCAATGAGCAGTTCTTC
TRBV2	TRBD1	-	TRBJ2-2	CASKGQGITGELFF	TGTGCCAGCAAGGGACAGGGGATCACCGGGGAGCTGTTTTTT
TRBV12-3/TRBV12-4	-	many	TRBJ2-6	CASSFAGINTASGANVLTF	TGTGCCAGCAGTTTCGCAGGGATTAACACAGCCTCTGGGGCCAACGTCCTGACTTTC
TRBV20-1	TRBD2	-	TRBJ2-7	CSAGLAGPYEQYF	TGCAGTGCCGGACTAGCGGGACCCTACGAGCAGTACTTC
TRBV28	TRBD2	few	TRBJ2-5	CASSSRTSGDKTQYF	TGTGCCAGCAGTTCCCGGACTAGCGGGGATAAGACCCAGTACTTC
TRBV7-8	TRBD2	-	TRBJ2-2	CASSLAAAGGPNTGELFF	TGTGCCAGCAGCTTAGCGGCAGCGGGGGGCCCGAACACCGGGGAGCTGTTTTTT
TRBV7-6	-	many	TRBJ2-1	CASSGGATAYNEQFF	TGTGCCAGCAGCGGAGGGGCCACAGCCTACAATGAGCAGTTCTTC
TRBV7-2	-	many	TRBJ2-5	CASSLNMGTQETQYF	TGTGCCAGCAGCTTAAATATGGGGACCCAAGAGACCCAGTACTTC
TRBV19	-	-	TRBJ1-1	CASSRVIMGTEAFF	TGTGCCAGTAGTAGGGTGATAATGGGCACTGAAGCTTTCTTT
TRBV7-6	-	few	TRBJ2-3	CASSGNRFTDTQYF	TGTGCCAGCTCGGGAAACCGGTTCACAGATACGCAGTATTTT
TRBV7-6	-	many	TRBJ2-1	CASSLAGTTYNEQFF	TGTGCCAGCAGCTTAGCGGGGACAACCTACAATGAGCAGTTCTTC
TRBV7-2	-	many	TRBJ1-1	CASSRMGGNTEAFF	TGTGCCAGCAGCCGCATGGGGGGGAACACTGAAGCTTTCTTT
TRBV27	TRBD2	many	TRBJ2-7	CASSFGRGGESTEQYF	TGTGCCAGCAGTTTCGGTCGGGGAGGGGAATCGACCGAGCAGTACTTC
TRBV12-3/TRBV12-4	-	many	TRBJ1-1	CASVDRDLRGAEAFF	TGTGCCAGCGTCGATAGGGACCTACGGGGGGCTGAAGCTTTCTTT
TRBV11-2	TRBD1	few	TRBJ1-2	CASSPRQGARYGYTF	TGTGCCAGCAGCCCCAGACAGGGGGCCCGCTATGGCTACACCTTC
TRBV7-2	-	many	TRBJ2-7	CASSLSWGSYEQYF	TGTGCCAGCAGCTTATCCTGGGGCTCCTACGAGCAGTACTTC
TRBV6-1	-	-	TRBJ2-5	CASSEGPGQETQYF	TGTGCCAGCAGTGAGGGCCCAGGCCAGGAGACCCAGTACTTC
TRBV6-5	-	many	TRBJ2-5	CASSQGTVRETQYF	TGTGCCAGCAGCCAGGGGACGGTCCGGGAGACCCAGTACTTC
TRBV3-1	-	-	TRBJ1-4	CASSQDSRGLVF	TGTGCCAGCAGCCAAGATTCCCGCGGACTGGTTTTT
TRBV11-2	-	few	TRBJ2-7	CASSPGFFAHEQYF	TGTGCCAGCAGCCCGGGATTTTTTGCCCACGAGCAGTACTTC
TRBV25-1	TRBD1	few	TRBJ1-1	CASIGTGGYTEAFF	TGTGCCAGCATCGGGACAGGGGGCTACACTGAAGCTTTCTTT
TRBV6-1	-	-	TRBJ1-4	CASSDRDEKLFF	TGTGCCAGCAGTGATAGAGATGAAAAACTGTTTTTT
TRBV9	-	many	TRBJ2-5	CASSLATEETQYF	TGTGCCAGCAGTTTAGCCACAGAAGAGACCCAGTACTTC